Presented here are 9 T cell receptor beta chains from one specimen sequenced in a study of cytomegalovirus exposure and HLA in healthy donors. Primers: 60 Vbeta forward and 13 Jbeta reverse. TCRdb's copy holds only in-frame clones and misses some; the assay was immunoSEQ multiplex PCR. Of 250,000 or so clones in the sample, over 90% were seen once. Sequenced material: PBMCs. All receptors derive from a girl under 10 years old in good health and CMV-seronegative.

The CDR3 DNA sequence: TGTGCCAGCAGCTTAGGACAGGGGACCTCAACTAATGAAAAACTGTTTTTT. Translating gives CASSLGQGTSTNEKLFF. The V call is TRBV7-8, the J call TRBJ1-4, with 8 bases identical to TRBD1. The CDR3 has 17 amino acids. CDR1 is SGHVS, CDR2 FQNEAQ, per germline. The trim removed 1 base at V and 0 bases at J, leaving 4 bases unmatched.

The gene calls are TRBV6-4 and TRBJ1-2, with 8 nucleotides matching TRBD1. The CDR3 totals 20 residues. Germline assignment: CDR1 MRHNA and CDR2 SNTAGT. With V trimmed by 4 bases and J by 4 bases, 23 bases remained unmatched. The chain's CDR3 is CASSANPETQGAKIPYGYTF. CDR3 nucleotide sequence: TGTGCCAGCAGTGCTAATCCTGAGACCCAGGGGGCAAAGATCCCCTATGGCTACACCTTC.

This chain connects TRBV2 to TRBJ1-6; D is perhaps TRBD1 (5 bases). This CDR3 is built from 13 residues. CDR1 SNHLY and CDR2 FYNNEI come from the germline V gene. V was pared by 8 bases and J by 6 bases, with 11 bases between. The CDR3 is CASGRGVNSPLHF. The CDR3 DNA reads TGTGCCAGCGGTAGGGGTGTTAATTCACCCCTCCACTTT.

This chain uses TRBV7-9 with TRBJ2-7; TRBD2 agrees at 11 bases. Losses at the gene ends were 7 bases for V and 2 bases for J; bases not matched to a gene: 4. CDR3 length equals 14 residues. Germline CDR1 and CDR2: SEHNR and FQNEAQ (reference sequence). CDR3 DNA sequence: TGTGCCAGCACGACTAGCGGGACAACCTACGAGCAGTACTTC. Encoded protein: CASTTSGTTYEQYF.

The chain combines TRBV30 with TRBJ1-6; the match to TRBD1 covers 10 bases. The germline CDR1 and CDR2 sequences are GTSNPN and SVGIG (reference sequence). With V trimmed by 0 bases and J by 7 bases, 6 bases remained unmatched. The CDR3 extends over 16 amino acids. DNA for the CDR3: TGTGCCTGGAGTGTAGGAGGACAGGGGGGGAATTCACCCCTCCACTTT. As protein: CAWSVGGQGGNSPLHF.

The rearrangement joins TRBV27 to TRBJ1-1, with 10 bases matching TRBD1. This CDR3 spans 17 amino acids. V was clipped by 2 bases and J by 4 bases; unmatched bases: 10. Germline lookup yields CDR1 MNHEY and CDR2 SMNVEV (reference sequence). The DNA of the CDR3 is TGTGCCAGCAGTTTAATCTGGACAGGGGGAGGTATCACTGAAGCTTTCTTT. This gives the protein CASSLIWTGGGITEAFF.

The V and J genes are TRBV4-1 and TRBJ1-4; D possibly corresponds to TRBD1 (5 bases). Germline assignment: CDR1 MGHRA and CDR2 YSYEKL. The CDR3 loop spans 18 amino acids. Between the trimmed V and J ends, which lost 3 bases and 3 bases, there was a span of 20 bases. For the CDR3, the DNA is TGCGCCAGCAGCCAGGTGACAGAGAAGGTAACGGCTAATGAAAAACTGTTTTTT. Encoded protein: CASSQVTEKVTANEKLFF.

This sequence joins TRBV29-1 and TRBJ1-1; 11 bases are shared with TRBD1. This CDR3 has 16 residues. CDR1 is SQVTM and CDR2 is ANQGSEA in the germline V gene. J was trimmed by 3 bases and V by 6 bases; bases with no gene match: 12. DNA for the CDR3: TGCAGCGTAGTGGACAGGGGGCGAAGGTGGGACACTGAAGCTTTCTTT. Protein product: CSVVDRGRRWDTEAFF.

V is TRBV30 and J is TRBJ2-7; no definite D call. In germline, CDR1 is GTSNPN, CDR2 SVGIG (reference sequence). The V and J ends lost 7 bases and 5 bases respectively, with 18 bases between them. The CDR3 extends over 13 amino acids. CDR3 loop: CASSGPGSHEQYF. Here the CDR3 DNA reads TGTGCCTCTTCAGGTCCAGGCAGTCACGAGCAGTACTTC.